These T cell receptor beta chains were read from a single sample in a study of blood T cell repertoires in COVID-19. The method was immunoSEQ multiplex PCR; TCRdb's version includes in-frame clones alone and lacks a portion of them. The sample has just over 75,000 clones, around 80% seen once. The sample consisted of peripheral blood. Receptors were obtained from a man between 60 and 70 years old with active or convalescent COVID-19. Both conserved end residues are part of each CDR3. Each record gives: clone size, D gene, V gene, J gene, CDR3 protein, CDR3 DNA. The D gene is left open where the match is weak. Size is omitted from some rows. Given values are once, few, many or a class for expanded clones.

clone size: NA; D gene: NA; V gene: TRBV19; J gene: TRBJ1-1; CDR3 protein: CASSRGRGKANTEAFF; CDR3 DNA: TGTGCCAGTAGTAGGGGGCGGGGGAAGGCGAACACTGAAGCTTTCTTT
clone size: few; D gene: TRBD1; V gene: TRBV30; J gene: TRBJ1-5; CDR3 protein: CAWSVDQGASQPQHF; CDR3 DNA: TGTGCCTGGAGTGTAGACCAGGGGGCCAGTCAGCCCCAGCATTTT
clone size: NA; D gene: TRBD1; V gene: TRBV19; J gene: TRBJ1-5; CDR3 protein: CASSIGGTGNQPQHF; CDR3 DNA: TGTGCCAGTAGTATAGGTGGGACAGGGAATCAGCCCCAGCATTTT
clone size: NA; D gene: NA; V gene: TRBV21-1; J gene: TRBJ1-6; CDR3 protein: CASSYRTGGASKPGHF; CDR3 DNA: TGTGCCAGCAGCTACCGGACAGGGGGCGCGTCTAAACCTGGGCACTTT
clone size: NA; D gene: TRBD1; V gene: TRBV27; J gene: TRBJ1-6; CDR3 protein: CASSLVGTGGSYNSPLHF; CDR3 DNA: TGTGCCAGCAGTTTAGTGGGGACAGGGGGGTCCTATAATTCACCCCTCCACTTT
clone size: once; D gene: TRBD1; V gene: TRBV15; J gene: TRBJ1-6; CDR3 protein: CATSRGNNNSPLHF; CDR3 DNA: TGTGCCACCTCCAGGGGGAACAATAATTCACCCCTCCACTTT
clone size: NA; D gene: TRBD1; V gene: TRBV5-8; J gene: TRBJ2-2; CDR3 protein: CASSVTGVGTGELFF; CDR3 DNA: TGTGCCAGCAGCGTGACAGGGGTGGGCACCGGGGAGCTGTTTTTT
clone size: NA; D gene: TRBD1; V gene: TRBV6-1; J gene: TRBJ1-3; CDR3 protein: CASSEGTGMGNTIYF; CDR3 DNA: TGTGCCAGCAGTGAAGGGACAGGGATGGGAAACACCATATATTTT
clone size: NA; D gene: TRBD1; V gene: TRBV30; J gene: TRBJ1-3; CDR3 protein: CAWSTTGGSGNTIYF; CDR3 DNA: TGTGCCTGGAGTACCACAGGGGGCTCTGGAAACACCATATATTTT
clone size: few; D gene: TRBD1; V gene: TRBV30; J gene: TRBJ2-5; CDR3 protein: CAWSPGQKYQETQYF; CDR3 DNA: TGTGCCTGGAGCCCGGGACAGAAGTACCAAGAGACCCAGTACTTC
clone size: NA; D gene: TRBD1; V gene: TRBV5-4; J gene: TRBJ1-2; CDR3 protein: CASSGIDRGSNGYTF; CDR3 DNA: TGTGCCAGCAGCGGGATTGACAGGGGAAGCAATGGCTACACCTTC
clone size: NA; D gene: TRBD1; V gene: TRBV7-9; J gene: TRBJ2-7; CDR3 protein: CASSSRTGDAEQYF; CDR3 DNA: TGTGCCAGCAGCTCACGGACAGGGGACGCCGAGCAGTACTTC
clone size: NA; D gene: TRBD1; V gene: TRBV3-1/TRBV3-2; J gene: TRBJ1-3; CDR3 protein: CASSPTGAGNTIYF; CDR3 DNA: TGTGCCAGCAGCCCGACAGGGGCTGGAAACACCATATATTTT
clone size: NA; D gene: TRBD2; V gene: TRBV6-1; J gene: TRBJ2-5; CDR3 protein: CASSEVAGGHWGETQYF; CDR3 DNA: TGTGCCAGCAGTGAGGTAGCGGGGGGGCATTGGGGAGAGACCCAGTACTTC
clone size: NA; D gene: TRBD1; V gene: TRBV5-1; J gene: TRBJ1-4; CDR3 protein: CASSLGTVATNEKLFF; CDR3 DNA: TGCGCCAGCAGCCTAGGGACAGTTGCAACTAATGAAAAACTGTTTTTT
clone size: NA; D gene: TRBD2; V gene: TRBV9; J gene: TRBJ2-5; CDR3 protein: CASSPDPGGMETQYF; CDR3 DNA: TGTGCCAGCAGCCCAGACCCGGGGGGTATGGAGACCCAGTACTTC
clone size: NA; D gene: NA; V gene: TRBV7-2; J gene: TRBJ1-1; CDR3 protein: CASSPREKKADTEAFF; CDR3 DNA: TGTGCCAGCAGCCCCCGGGAGAAGAAAGCGGACACTGAAGCTTTCTTT
clone size: NA; D gene: NA; V gene: TRBV27; J gene: TRBJ2-5; CDR3 protein: CASSLPGYQETQYF; CDR3 DNA: TGTGCCAGCAGCCTCCCGGGGTACCAAGAGACCCAGTACTTC
clone size: NA; D gene: NA; V gene: TRBV19; J gene: TRBJ1-2; CDR3 protein: CASSIQGSINYGYTF; CDR3 DNA: TGTGCCAGTAGTATACAGGGGTCTATTAACTATGGCTACACCTTC
clone size: once; D gene: NA; V gene: TRBV5-1; J gene: TRBJ2-7; CDR3 protein: CASSWDTSSYEQYF; CDR3 DNA: TGCGCCAGCAGCTGGGACACCTCTTCCTACGAGCAGTACTTC
clone size: NA; D gene: TRBD1; V gene: TRBV9; J gene: TRBJ1-1; CDR3 protein: CASSVAGGMRTEAFF; CDR3 DNA: TGTGCCAGCAGCGTAGCAGGGGGGATGCGGACTGAAGCTTTCTTT
clone size: NA; D gene: NA; V gene: TRBV21-1; J gene: TRBJ2-2; CDR3 protein: CASSNTGTVMTGELFF; CDR3 DNA: TGTGCCAGCAGCAATACCGGGACAGTGATGACCGGGGAGCTGTTTTTT
clone size: NA; D gene: NA; V gene: TRBV27; J gene: TRBJ1-2; CDR3 protein: CASSLYGEDGYTF; CDR3 DNA: TGTGCCAGCAGTTTATACGGGGAGGATGGCTACACCTTC
clone size: NA; D gene: NA; V gene: TRBV6-5; J gene: TRBJ1-2; CDR3 protein: CASSNRAGYTF; CDR3 DNA: TGTGCCAGCAGTAACAGGGCTGGCTACACCTTC